These 32 T cell receptor beta chains originate from one sample sequenced in a study of post-analysis software for immune sequencing data. General observations from the study: Four to six TRBV segments appeared more often in patients than in controls, and TRBV5-6, TRBV5-1 and TRBV20-1 were among these.

No antigen has been assigned to these receptors. Presence of unique molecular identifiers characterized the TCR beta cDNA libraries. TCRdb re-called the PCR reads with MiXCR, one entry per CDR3 protein. The top ten hold 4.9% of the sample, which has 750,000 to 950,000 distinct CDR3 sequences, 46% seen once. Sequencing used blood. Receptors were obtained from a girl aged 5 to 17 with multiple sclerosis.

The chain employs TRBV5-1 and TRBJ2-1, with no clear D. The CDR3 runs 15 residues. The germline gives CDR1 SGHRS, CDR2 YFSETQ. V was shortened by 0 bases and J by 4 bases, with 11 bases between the two germline ends. The CDR3 DNA reads TGCGCCAGCAGCTTGGTTCAGAATGCGTACAATGAGCAGTTCTTC. Translating gives CASSLVQNAYNEQFF.

The chain couples TRBV11-3 to TRBJ1-1; no clear D gene. Trimming removed 0 bases from V and 8 bases from J, with 13 bases in between. Germline V gives CDR1 SGHNT, CDR2 YENEEA. The CDR3 is made up of 14 amino acids. CDR3 protein: CASSLDLGSREAFF. DNA of the CDR3: TGTGCCAGCAGCTTAGATCTAGGGAGTCGGGAAGCTTTCTTT.

This clonotype has only a few counts. The chain uses TRBV19 and TRBJ2-5; 8 nucleotides agree with TRBD1. The CDR3 consists of 14 residues. Germline V gene data show CDR1 as LNHDA and CDR2 as SQIVND (reference sequence). V shed 5 bases and J 5 bases; nucleotides not matched to a gene: 7. The CDR3 spells CASSGRGRGETQYF. In DNA, the CDR3 is TGTGCCAGTAGTGGCAGGGGGCGCGGGGAGACCCAGTACTTC.

The V gene is TRBV4-2, the J gene TRBJ2-7; 9 bases are shared with TRBD2. With V trimmed by 1 base and J by 2 bases, 3 bases remained unmatched. The CDR3 has 15 amino acids. In germline, CDR1 is LGHNA, CDR2 YNFKEQ. Here the CDR3 reads CASSQVAGDPYEQYF. In DNA form, the CDR3 reads TGTGCCAGCAGCCAAGTAGCGGGGGACCCCTACGAGCAGTACTTC.

The chain is built from TRBV29-1 and TRBJ2-3, with 13 bases that match TRBD2. Trimming at V came to 6 bases and at J to 4 bases, leaving 7 bases not matched to a gene. The germline gives CDR1 SQVTM, CDR2 ANQGSEA. The length of the CDR3 is 15 residues. CDR3 bases: TGCAGCGTCGCGGGACTAGCGGGACCCCCAGATACGCAGTATTTT. It is translated as CSVAGLAGPPDTQYF.

The table lists this clonotype with many counts. V usage is TRBV6-2 or TRBV6-3 and J usage is TRBJ2-6; D is uncertain. CDR3 size: 16 residues. The V and J ends lost 6 bases and 2 bases respectively, with 14 bases between them. CDR1 and CDR2 from the germline V gene are MNHEY and SVGEGT. The CDR3 DNA reads TGTGCCAGCAGCTCCCACCAAAAGGCTGGGGCCAACGTCCTGACTTTC. Its protein product is CASSSHQKAGANVLTF.

This chain links TRBV15 with TRBJ2-5; TRBD1 matches 7 bases. The J call is doubtful: the DNA matches TRBJ2-7 better. This CDR3 region has 16 residues. Germline V gene sequence: CDR1 LNHNV, CDR2 YYDKDF (reference sequence). CDR3 in amino acids: CATSRPLGTDFYEQYF. The CDR3 coding sequence is TGTGCCACCAGCAGACCCCTAGGGACAGATTTCTACGAGCAGTACTTC.

The rearrangement links TRBV12-3 or TRBV12-4 to TRBJ2-1, with D possibly TRBD2 on 6 matching bases. The CDR3 covers 17 residues. The germline V and J ends were trimmed by 4 bases and 0 bases, with 16 bases remaining between them. DNA for the CDR3: TGTGCCAGCAGTTGGAGCCTAGCGAGTTCCTCCTACAATGAGCAGTTCTTC. Its protein product is CASSWSLASSSYNEQFF.

The J gene is TRBJ1-5, the V gene TRBV12-3 or TRBV12-4; 7 nucleotides match TRBD1. This CDR3 has 15 amino acids. V dropped 1 base and J dropped 8; count of bases not matched to a gene: 8. In nucleotides, the CDR3 is TGTGCCAGCAGTTTAGGCAGGGGGGGGGCTGAGCCCCAGCATTTT. Its protein product is CASSLGRGGAEPQHF.

The chain uses TRBV7-6 and TRBJ1-1; no reliable D call. The V and J ends lost 3 bases and 2 bases respectively, with 13 bases between them. CDR3 length: 15 amino acids. CDR1 and CDR2 from the germline V gene are SGHVS and FNYEAQ. This CDR3 is CASSFPSKPNTEAFF. The CDR3 DNA reads as TGTGCCAGCAGCTTTCCCTCCAAACCCAACACTGAAGCTTTCTTT.

This clonotype has more than one count but fewer than ten. V usage is TRBV6-1 and J usage is TRBJ2-5; a possible D gene is TRBD1 (5 bases). The last part of the DNA fits TRBJ2-7 better; the J call may be wrong. This CDR3 comprises 15 residues. From germline, CDR1 is MNHNS and CDR2 SASEGT. CDR3 sequence reads: CASSPRADRFYEQYF. The CDR3 nucleotides are TGTGCCAGCAGTCCCAGGGCCGACAGATTCTACGAGCAGTACTTC.

Concerning this clonotype itself: A read error may be the cause here, since a much bigger clone is one base away. J is TRBJ1-6 and V is TRBV6-6; D is possibly TRBD1 (6 bases). The CDR3 is 14 amino acids. Germline V gene lookup returns CDR1 MNHNY and CDR2 SVGAGI (reference sequence). Trimming removed 7 bases at V and 7 bases at J, with 14 bases between. This chain's CDR3 is CASNPTGQNSPLHF. CDR3 bases: TGTGCCAGCAACCCAACCGGACAGAATTCACCCCTCCACTTT.

This chain connects TRBV25-1 to TRBJ2-7, with D possibly called TRBD1 or TRBD2 (6 bases each). The J call is doubtful: the DNA matches TRBJ2-5 better. The CDR3 totals 16 residues. Germline assignment: CDR1 MGHDK and CDR2 SYGVNS. The CDR3 DNA is TGTGCCAGCAGTGAATATAGGGGCAGGGGAGGAGAGACCCAGTACTTC. Protein: CASSEYRGRGGETQYF.

This chain joins TRBV27 and TRBJ2-7; 9 nucleotides line up with TRBD2. CDR3 length: 14 amino acids. Germline CDR1 reads MNHEY; CDR2 reads SMNVEV (reference sequence). The J segment lost 5 bases and the V segment lost 2 bases, leaving 4 bases of the junction unmatched. The CDR3 DNA reads TGTGCCAGCAGTTTAGGAATAGCGGGAGACGAGCAGTACTTC. The encoded protein is CASSLGIAGDEQYF.

The chain joins TRBV6-6 to TRBJ2-7, with D perhaps matching TRBD1 (5 bases). Germline-derived CDR1 and CDR2 are MNHNY and SVGAGI (reference sequence). The germline V and J ends were trimmed by 2 bases and 1 base, with 9 bases remaining between them. There are 14 residues in the CDR3. As DNA, the CDR3 is TGTGCCAGCAGTTACAGGGGTGGGTCCTACGAGCAGTACTTC. Protein product: CASSYRGGSYEQYF.

For the CDR3, the DNA is TGTGCCAGCAGCTTGTCCCGAGCGGTCGAAAAACTGTTTTTT. Amino acid sequence: CASSLSRAVEKLFF. This sequence joins TRBV12-3 or TRBV12-4 and TRBJ1-4, with D unresolved. The CDR3 covers 14 residues. The V and J ends lost 6 bases and 8 bases respectively, with 16 bases between them.

In its sample, this clonotype was seen a few times. The rearrangement links TRBV5-1 to TRBJ2-1, with D perhaps TRBD1 (5 bases). This CDR3 has 16 residues. CDR1 and CDR2 from the germline V gene are SGHRS and YFSETQ. Trimming took 4 bases from V and 1 from J, leaving 15 bases between them. CDR3 coding DNA: TGCGCCAGCAGCACTACCAGGGTAGGGTCCTACAATGAGCAGTTCTTC. This codes for CASSTTRVGSYNEQFF.

Only a few counts were recorded for this clonotype. The rearrangement uses TRBV4-1 and TRBJ2-3; a weak D match, TRBD2 (6 bases). Germline V lookup: CDR1 MGHRA, CDR2 YSYEKL. The V end was cut by 0 bases, the J end by 4 bases, with 14 bases between. The CDR3 consists of 16 residues. CDR3 sequence reads: CASSQEISGAADTQYF. The CDR3 DNA sequence: TGCGCCAGCAGCCAAGAAATTAGCGGCGCCGCAGATACGCAGTATTTT.

As for this clonotype: At one end, the junction sequence differs from germline, possibly due to a read error. The V gene is TRBV29-1, the J gene TRBJ1-1; D uncertain. This CDR3 region has 11 residues. Germline CDR1 SQVTM, CDR2 ANQGSEA. The CDR3, as DNA: TGCAGCGTAGGCAAGAACACTGAAGCCTTCTTT. This sequence encodes CSVGKNTEAFF.

This clonotype was picked up a small number of times. V and J are TRBV7-2 and TRBJ1-2; maybe TRBD1 (5 bases). Germline V gives CDR1 SGHTA, CDR2 FQGNSA. Trimming stripped 5 bases from V and 8 bases from J, with 15 bases between. The CDR3 consists of 13 residues. The chain's CDR3 is CASSPQDIEGYTF. CDR3 in DNA: TGTGCCAGCAGCCCCCAGGACATTGAGGGCTACACCTTC.

The gene calls are TRBV20-1 and TRBJ2-1; either TRBD1 or TRBD2 may fit D (5 bases each). V lost 6 bases and J lost 7, with 25 bases in between. The CDR3 is 16 amino acids. CDR1 DFQATT and CDR2 SNEGSKA come from the germline V gene (reference sequence). The CDR3 DNA follows: TGCAGTGCCTCGGGGACGTTGGCACCCTTGGGGAATGAGCAGTTCTTC. This gives the protein CSASGTLAPLGNEQFF.

The rearrangement joins TRBV20-1 to TRBJ2-1; 11 bases align to TRBD2. J was trimmed by 8 bases and V by 4 bases; bases with no gene match: 10. The CDR3 loop spans 15 amino acids. Germline loops: CDR1 DFQATT, CDR2 SNEGSKA (reference sequence). The DNA of the CDR3 is TGCAGTGCTACAAAACTAGCGGGAGTGTTTGATGAGCAGTTCTTC. Its protein is CSATKLAGVFDEQFF.

The chain combines TRBV5-1 with TRBJ1-6; D perhaps matches TRBD1 (5 bases). CDR1 is SGHRS, CDR2 YFSETQ, per germline. The CDR3 has 15 amino acids. V lost 4 bases and J lost 11, with 19 bases in between. The CDR3 nucleotides are TGCGCCAGCAGCCGCCAGCAGGGAGGTGGAGCACCCCTCCACTTT. Protein sequence: CASSRQQGGGAPLHF.

This clonotype showed up just a few times. The chain links TRBV4-3 to TRBJ1-5; D gene unclear. Germline loops: CDR1 LGHNA, CDR2 YSLEER. Trimming removed 0 bases from V and 5 bases from J, with 5 bases in between. CDR3 length equals 13 residues. The CDR3 DNA sequence: TGCGCCAGCAGCCAAGACCTGCATCAGCCCCAGCATTTT. Translating gives CASSQDLHQPQHF.

The gene calls are TRBV7-9 and TRBJ2-3, with 8 bases fitting TRBD2. CDR1 and CDR2 from the germline V gene are SEHNR and FQNEAQ (reference sequence). CDR3 size: 16 residues. Trimming removed 2 bases from V and 2 bases from J; junction bases left unmatched: 6. Here the CDR3 DNA reads TGTGCCAGCAGCTTACTTAGCGGGGACCCCACAGATACGCAGTATTTT. It yields the protein CASSLLSGDPTDTQYF.

The table lists this clonotype with many counts. This sequence joins TRBV5-5 and TRBJ2-4, with D unclear. This CDR3 contains 13 residues. Germline V gene data show CDR1 as SGHKS and CDR2 as YYEKEE (reference sequence). The germline V and J ends were trimmed by 1 base and 0 bases, with 2 bases remaining between them. The CDR3 region is CASSLLAKNIQYF. The CDR3 DNA follows: TGTGCCAGCAGCTTGTTAGCCAAAAACATTCAGTACTTC. Filled out from reference TRBV5-5 and TRBJ2-4, the complete variable domain reads DAGVTQSPTHLIKTRGQQVTLRCSPISGHKSVSWYQQVLGQGPQFIFQYYEKEERGRGNFPDRFSARQFPNYSSELNVNALLLGDSALYLCASSLLAKNIQYFGAGTRLSVL.

This clonotype appeared a few times. The genes are TRBV12-3 or TRBV12-4 and TRBJ2-3; perhaps TRBD1 as D (5 bases). Trimming took 5 bases from V and 5 from J, leaving 11 bases between them. The CDR3 contains 13 residues. Here the CDR3 reads CASSRRVGDTQYF. The CDR3 nucleotides read TGTGCCAGCAGTCGCAGGGTTGGAGATACGCAGTATTTT.

To note about this clonotype: A read error may account for a junction end that differs from germline. The rearrangement joins TRBV29-1 to TRBJ1-2; D not resolved. Germline V gives CDR1 SQVTM, CDR2 ANQGSEA. The CDR3 runs to 12 residues. The CDR3 coding sequence is TGTAGCGTTGACGGTTTAGGGTATGGCTACACCTTC. Amino acid sequence: CSVDGLGYGYTF.

In regard to this clonotype: A much larger clone differs by one base, so this may be a read error. This chain uses TRBV4-3 with TRBJ2-1, with 7 bases identical to TRBD2. The CDR3 extends over 18 amino acids. Germline V lookup: CDR1 LGHNA, CDR2 YSLEER. Germline trimming cut 2 bases from V and 6 bases from J; bases unmatched to any gene: 16. The CDR3 here is CASSQNPTGGLLRNEQFF. CDR3 coding DNA: TGCGCCAGCAGCCAAAATCCGACGGGGGGACTACTCCGCAATGAGCAGTTCTTC.

This clonotype showed up just a few times. This sequence joins TRBV15 and TRBJ2-1; perhaps TRBD1 as D (5 bases). The CDR3 is made up of 15 amino acids. Germline V gene data show CDR1 as LNHNV and CDR2 as YYDKDF (reference sequence). Trimming removed 0 bases at V and 6 bases at J, with 12 bases between. The CDR3 bases are TGTGCCACCAGCAGAGATTCAGAAGGGGCCAATGAGCAGTTCTTC. This sequence encodes CATSRDSEGANEQFF.

This clonotype has only a few counts. The rearrangement links TRBV29-1 to TRBJ2-1; no firm D call. V shed 3 bases and J shed 12 bases, with 6 bases lying between them. The CDR3 extends over 9 amino acids. Germline lookup yields CDR1 SQVTM and CDR2 ANQGSEA. CDR3 in DNA: TGCAGCGTTGATGTCGGGCAGTTCTTC. Translating gives CSVDVGQFF.

The V call is TRBV5-1, the J call TRBJ2-7, with D maybe TRBD2 (5 bases). V was shortened by 4 bases and J by 5 bases, with 19 bases between the two germline ends. CDR1 SGHRS and CDR2 YFSETQ come from the germline V gene. The CDR3 covers 15 residues. CDR3 nucleotide sequence: TGCGCCAGCAGCCCCGGCCTGGTTCGGGAAAACGAGCAGTACTTC. Its protein product is CASSPGLVRENEQYF.